This passage covers 9 T cell receptor beta chains from one sample sequenced in a study of T cell repertoires in aging, cancer and after chemotherapy. TCR beta rearrangements were amplified from peripheral blood genomic DNA. Multiplex touch-down PCR with TRB-A/B primers amplified rearranged V-D-J TRB sequences. TCRdb reprocessed the multiplex PCR reads with MiXCR, giving one entry per CDR3 protein. Here the sample spans 1,500 to 2,000 distinct CDR3 sequences, about 23% being singletons. Material: blood. These receptors were taken from a human donor with a solid tumor.

The V gene is TRBV5-1, the J gene TRBJ1-4; 8 positions match TRBD1. Trimming at V came to 4 bases and at J to 7 bases, leaving 6 bases not matched to a gene. This CDR3 is built from 14 residues. Germline CDR1 SGHRS, CDR2 YFSETQ. The CDR3 nucleotides read TGCGCCAGCAGCCCGGACAGGGCCAGTGAAAAACTGTTTTTT. Protein: CASSPDRASEKLFF.

This clonotype was seen only a few times. The chain joins TRBV6-4 to TRBJ2-1; maybe TRBD1 (6 bases). Germline lookup yields CDR1 MRHNA and CDR2 SNTAGT. CDR3 length: 13 residues. V lost 6 bases, J lost 5 bases, and 11 bases lay in between. The CDR3 region is CASRRDTDNEQFF. In nucleotides, the CDR3 is TGTGCCAGCAGACGGGACACCGACAATGAGCAGTTCTTC.

In its sample, this clonotype was seen a few times. The chain carries TRBV19 and TRBJ1-5; TRBD1 agrees at 7 bases. With V trimmed by 7 bases and J by 1 base, 4 bases remained unmatched. The length of the CDR3 is 14 residues. Germline CDR1 and CDR2: LNHDA and SQIVND (reference sequence). CDR3 loop: CASTDRVSNQPQHF. Written as DNA, the CDR3 is TGTGCCAGTACCGACAGGGTAAGCAATCAGCCCCAGCATTTT.

The CDR3 DNA reads TGTGCCTCGGGACAGAACTTGCTCAGCAATCAGCCCCAGCATTTT. This sequence encodes CASGQNLLSNQPQHF. The chain carries TRBV10-3 and TRBJ1-5, with 7 bases that match TRBD1. After removal of 11 bases from V and 1 base from J, the junction contained 11 bases not matched to a gene. In germline, CDR1 is ENHRY, CDR2 SYGVKD. CDR3 length equals 15 residues.

Relative to its sample, this clonotype is medium-sized. The V and J genes are TRBV27 and TRBJ1-6, with D hard to call. The CDR3 length is 16 residues. Germline V gene lookup returns CDR1 MNHEY and CDR2 SMNVEV (reference sequence). Trimming cost V 3 bases and J 6 bases, with 15 bases left between them. CDR3 nucleotide sequence: TGTGCCAGCAGTTTCCCTCGCCTAAGTCGTAATTCACCCCTCCACTTT. This codes for CASSFPRLSRNSPLHF.

With respect to this clonotype: Compared with germline, one end of the junction differs, possibly owing to a read error. V is TRBV7-3 and J is TRBJ2-1; TRBD1 might be the D (6 bases). Germline loops: CDR1 SGHTA, CDR2 FQGTGA. CDR3 length equals 14 residues. The DNA of the CDR3 is TGTGCCAGCAGCCAGGACAGCTCCTACAATGATCAGTTCTTC. Its protein is CASSQDSSYNDQFF.

The gene calls are TRBV14 and TRBJ1-2, with D possibly TRBD1 on 5 matching bases. Germline CDR1 and CDR2: SGHDN and FVKESK. This CDR3 region has 13 residues. Trimming stripped 4 bases from V and 8 bases from J, with 14 bases between. Here the CDR3 DNA reads TGTGCCAGCAGCCTGACAGATATACAAGGCTACACCTTC. Translation gives CASSLTDIQGYTF.

The chain uses TRBV11-2 and TRBJ1-1, with D perhaps matching TRBD1 (5 bases). The germline V gene encodes CDR1 SGHAT and CDR2 FQNNGV. V gave up 5 bases and J gave up 0 bases, with 13 bases separating them. The CDR3 contains 15 residues. The CDR3 is CASSVIGTVNTEAFF. Here the CDR3 DNA reads TGTGCCAGCAGCGTAATCGGGACGGTGAACACTGAAGCTTTCTTT.

In nucleotides, the CDR3 is TGCAGTGCTAGCCCAGCACAGGGACTAGAGACCCAGTACTTC. This gives the protein CSASPAQGLETQYF. The V call is TRBV20-1, the J call TRBJ2-5; D may correspond to TRBD1 or TRBD2 (6 bases each). There are 14 residues in the CDR3. Germline CDR1 DFQATT, CDR2 SNEGSKA (reference sequence). V was cut by 3 bases and J by 4 bases, with 15 bases left in between.